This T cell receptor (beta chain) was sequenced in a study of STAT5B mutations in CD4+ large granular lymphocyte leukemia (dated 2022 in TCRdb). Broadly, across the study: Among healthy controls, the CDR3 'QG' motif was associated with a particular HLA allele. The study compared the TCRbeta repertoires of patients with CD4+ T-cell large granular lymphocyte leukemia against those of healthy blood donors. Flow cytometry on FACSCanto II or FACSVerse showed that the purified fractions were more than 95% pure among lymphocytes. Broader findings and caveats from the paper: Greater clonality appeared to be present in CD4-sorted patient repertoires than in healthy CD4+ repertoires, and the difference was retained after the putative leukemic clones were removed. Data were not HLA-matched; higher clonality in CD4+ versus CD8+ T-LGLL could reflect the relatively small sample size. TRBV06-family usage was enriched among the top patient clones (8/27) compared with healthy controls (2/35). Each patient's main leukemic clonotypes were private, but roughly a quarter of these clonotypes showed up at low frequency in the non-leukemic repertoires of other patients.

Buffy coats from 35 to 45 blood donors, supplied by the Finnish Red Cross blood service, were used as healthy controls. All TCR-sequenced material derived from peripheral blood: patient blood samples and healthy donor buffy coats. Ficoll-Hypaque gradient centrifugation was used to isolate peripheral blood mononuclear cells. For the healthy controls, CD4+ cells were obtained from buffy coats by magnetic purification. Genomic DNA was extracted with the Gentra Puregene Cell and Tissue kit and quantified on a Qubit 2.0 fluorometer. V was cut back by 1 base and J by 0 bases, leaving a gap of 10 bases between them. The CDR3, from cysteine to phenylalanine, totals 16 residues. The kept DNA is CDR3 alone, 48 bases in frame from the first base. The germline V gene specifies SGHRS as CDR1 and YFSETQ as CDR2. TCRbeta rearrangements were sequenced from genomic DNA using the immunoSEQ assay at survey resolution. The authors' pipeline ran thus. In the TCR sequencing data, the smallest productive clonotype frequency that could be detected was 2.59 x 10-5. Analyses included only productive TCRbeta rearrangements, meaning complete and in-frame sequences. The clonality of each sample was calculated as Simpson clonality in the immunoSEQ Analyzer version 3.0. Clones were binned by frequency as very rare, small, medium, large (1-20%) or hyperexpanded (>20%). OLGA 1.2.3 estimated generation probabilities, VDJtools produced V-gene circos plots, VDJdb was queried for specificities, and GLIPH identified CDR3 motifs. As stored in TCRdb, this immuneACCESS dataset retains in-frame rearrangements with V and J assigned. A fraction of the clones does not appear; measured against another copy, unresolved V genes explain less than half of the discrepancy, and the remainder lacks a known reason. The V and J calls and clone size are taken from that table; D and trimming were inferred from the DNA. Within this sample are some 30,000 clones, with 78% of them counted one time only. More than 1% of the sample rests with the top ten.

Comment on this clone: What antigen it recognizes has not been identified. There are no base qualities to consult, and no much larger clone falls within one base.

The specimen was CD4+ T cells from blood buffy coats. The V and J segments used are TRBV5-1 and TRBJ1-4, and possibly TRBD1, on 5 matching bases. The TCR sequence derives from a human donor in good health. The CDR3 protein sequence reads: CASSLTGRATNEKLFF. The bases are TGCGCCAGCAGCTTGACGGGACGGGCAACTAATGAAAAACTGTTTTTT.